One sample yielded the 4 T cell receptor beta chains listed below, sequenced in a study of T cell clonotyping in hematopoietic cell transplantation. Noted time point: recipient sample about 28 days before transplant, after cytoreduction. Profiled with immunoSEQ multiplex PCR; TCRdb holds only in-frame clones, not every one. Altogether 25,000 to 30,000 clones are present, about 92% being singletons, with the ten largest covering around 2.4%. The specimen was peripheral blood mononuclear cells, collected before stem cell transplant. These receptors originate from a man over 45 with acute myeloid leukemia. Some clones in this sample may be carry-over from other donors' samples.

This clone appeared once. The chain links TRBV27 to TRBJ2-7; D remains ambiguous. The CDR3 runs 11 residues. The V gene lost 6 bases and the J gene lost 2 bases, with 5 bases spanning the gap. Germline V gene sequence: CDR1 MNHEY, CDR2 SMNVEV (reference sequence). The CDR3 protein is CASSLTYEQYF. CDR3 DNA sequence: TGTGCCAGCAGCCTCACCTACGAGCAGTACTTC.

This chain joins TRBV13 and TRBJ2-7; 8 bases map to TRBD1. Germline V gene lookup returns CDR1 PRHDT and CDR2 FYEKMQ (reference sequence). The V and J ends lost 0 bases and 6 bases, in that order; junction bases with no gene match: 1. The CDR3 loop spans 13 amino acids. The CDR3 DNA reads TGTGCCAGCAGCTTAGGGACAGGGGCCGAGCAGTACTTC. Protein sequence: CASSLGTGAEQYF.

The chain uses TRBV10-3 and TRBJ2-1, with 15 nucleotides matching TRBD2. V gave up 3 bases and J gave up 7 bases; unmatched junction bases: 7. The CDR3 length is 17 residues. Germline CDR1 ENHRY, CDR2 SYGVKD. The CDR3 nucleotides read TGTGCCATCAGTGATTCCGGGACTAGCGGGAGGATAAATGAGCAGTTCTTC. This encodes CAISDSGTSGRINEQFF.

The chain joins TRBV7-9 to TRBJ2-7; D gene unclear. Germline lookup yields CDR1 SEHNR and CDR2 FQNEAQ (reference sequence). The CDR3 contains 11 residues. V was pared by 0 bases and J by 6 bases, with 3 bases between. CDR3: CASSLAGEQYF. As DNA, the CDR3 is TGTGCCAGCAGCTTAGCCGGCGAGCAGTACTTC. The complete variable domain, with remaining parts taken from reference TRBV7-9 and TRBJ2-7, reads DTGVSQNPRHKITKRGQNVTFRCDPISEHNRLYWYRQTLGQGPEFLTYFQNEAQLEKSRLLSDRFSAERPKGSFSTLEIQRTEQGDSAMYLCASSLAGEQYFGPGTRLTVT.